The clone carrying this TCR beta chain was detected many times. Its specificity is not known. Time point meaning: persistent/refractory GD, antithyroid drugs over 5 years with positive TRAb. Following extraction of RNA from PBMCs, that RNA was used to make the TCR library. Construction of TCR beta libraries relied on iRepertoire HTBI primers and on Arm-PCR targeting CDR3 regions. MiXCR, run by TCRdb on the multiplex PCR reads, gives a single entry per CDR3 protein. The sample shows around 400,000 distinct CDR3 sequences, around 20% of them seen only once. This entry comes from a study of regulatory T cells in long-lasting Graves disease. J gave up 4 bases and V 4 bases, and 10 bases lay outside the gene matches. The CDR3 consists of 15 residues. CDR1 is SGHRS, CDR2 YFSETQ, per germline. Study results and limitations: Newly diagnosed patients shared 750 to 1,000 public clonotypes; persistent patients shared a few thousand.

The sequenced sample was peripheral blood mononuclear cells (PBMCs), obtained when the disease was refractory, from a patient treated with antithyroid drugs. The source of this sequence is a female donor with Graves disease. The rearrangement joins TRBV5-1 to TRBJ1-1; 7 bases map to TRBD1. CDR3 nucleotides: TGCGCCAGCAGCGCAGGAAACAGGGGACGCACTGAAGCTTTCTTT. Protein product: CASSAGNRGRTEAFF.